Sequencing of this T cell receptor beta chain was carried out in a study of T cell responses to AZD1222 COVID-19 vaccine. Study-wide points: Recipients of AZD1222 seropositive at baseline numbered only 5 to 7. Repertoires were collected only later (after the peak T cell response had occurred).

About this clone: The antigen is undetermined.

Assay: immunoSEQ multiplex PCR; the TCRdb copy retains only in-frame clones and omits some. The table records 120,000 or so clones, 88% of them present only once. Germline loops: CDR1 SEHNR, CDR2 FQNEAQ (reference sequence). Trimming took off 1 base at V and 10 bases at J, with 22 bases between the two ends. The CDR3 is made up of 16 amino acids. Sequenced here: peripheral blood, sampled on day 0 of AZD1222 vaccination. The origin of this receptor is an adult in good health. V gene TRBV7-9 combines with J gene TRBJ1-1; maybe TRBD1 (6 bases). This chain's CDR3 is CASSLGDTYIDLGAFF. For the CDR3, the DNA is TGTGCCAGCAGCTTAGGGGACACTTACATTGATTTGGGAGCTTTCTTT.